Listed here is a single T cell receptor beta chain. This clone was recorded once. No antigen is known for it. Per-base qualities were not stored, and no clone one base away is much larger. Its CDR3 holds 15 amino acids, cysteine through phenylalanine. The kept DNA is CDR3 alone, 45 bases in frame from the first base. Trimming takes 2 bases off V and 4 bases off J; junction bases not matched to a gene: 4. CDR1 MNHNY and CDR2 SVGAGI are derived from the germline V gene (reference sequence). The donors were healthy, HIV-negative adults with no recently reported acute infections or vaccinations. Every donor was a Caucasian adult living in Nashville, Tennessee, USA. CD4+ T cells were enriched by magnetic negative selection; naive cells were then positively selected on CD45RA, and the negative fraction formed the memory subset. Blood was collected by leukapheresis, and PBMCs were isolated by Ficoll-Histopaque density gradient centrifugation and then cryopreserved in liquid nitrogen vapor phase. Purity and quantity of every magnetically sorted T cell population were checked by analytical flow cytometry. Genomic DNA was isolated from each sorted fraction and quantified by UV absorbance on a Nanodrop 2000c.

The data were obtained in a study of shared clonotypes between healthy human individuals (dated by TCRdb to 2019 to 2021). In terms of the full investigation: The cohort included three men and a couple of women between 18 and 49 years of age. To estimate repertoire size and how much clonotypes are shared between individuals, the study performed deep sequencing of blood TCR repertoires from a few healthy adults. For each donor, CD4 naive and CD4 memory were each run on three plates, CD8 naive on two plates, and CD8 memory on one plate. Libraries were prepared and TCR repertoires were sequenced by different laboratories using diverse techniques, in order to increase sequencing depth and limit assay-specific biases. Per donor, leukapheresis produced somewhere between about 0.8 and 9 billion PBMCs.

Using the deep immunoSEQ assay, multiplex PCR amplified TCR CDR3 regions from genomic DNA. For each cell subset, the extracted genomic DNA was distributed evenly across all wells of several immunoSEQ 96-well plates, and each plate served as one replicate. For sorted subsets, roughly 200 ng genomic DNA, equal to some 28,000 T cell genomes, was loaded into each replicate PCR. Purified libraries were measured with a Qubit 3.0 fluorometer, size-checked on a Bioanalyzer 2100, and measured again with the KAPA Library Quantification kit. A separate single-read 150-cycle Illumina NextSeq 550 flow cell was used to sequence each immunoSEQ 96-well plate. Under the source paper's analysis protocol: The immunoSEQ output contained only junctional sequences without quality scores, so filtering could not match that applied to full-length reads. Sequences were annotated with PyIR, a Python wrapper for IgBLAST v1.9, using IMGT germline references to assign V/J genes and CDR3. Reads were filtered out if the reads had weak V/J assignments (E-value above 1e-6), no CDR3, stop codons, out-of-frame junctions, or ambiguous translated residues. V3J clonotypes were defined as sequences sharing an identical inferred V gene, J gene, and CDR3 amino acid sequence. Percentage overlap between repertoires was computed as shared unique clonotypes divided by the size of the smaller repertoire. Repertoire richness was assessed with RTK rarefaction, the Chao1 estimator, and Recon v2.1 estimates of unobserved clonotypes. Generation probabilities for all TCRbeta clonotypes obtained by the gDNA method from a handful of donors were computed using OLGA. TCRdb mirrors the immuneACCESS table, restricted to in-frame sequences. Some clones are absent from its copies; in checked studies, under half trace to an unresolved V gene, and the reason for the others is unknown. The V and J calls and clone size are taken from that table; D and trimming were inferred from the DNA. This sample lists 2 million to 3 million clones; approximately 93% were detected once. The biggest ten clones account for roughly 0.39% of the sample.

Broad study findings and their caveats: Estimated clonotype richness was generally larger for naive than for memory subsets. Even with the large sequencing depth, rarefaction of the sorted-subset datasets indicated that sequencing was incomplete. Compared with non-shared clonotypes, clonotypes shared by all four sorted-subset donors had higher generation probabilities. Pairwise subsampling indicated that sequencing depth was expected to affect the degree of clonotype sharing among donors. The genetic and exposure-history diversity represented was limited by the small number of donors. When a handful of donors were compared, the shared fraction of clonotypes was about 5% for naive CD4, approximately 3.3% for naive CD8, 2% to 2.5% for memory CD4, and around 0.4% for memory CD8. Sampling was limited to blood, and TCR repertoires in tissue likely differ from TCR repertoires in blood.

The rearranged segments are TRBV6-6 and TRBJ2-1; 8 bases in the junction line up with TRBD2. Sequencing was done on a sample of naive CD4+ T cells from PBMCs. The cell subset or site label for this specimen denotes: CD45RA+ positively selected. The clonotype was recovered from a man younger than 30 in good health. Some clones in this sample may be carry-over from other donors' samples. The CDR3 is CASSYPPGGYNEQFF. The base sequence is TGTGCCAGCAGTTACCCCCCGGGAGGGTACAATGAGCAGTTCTTC.